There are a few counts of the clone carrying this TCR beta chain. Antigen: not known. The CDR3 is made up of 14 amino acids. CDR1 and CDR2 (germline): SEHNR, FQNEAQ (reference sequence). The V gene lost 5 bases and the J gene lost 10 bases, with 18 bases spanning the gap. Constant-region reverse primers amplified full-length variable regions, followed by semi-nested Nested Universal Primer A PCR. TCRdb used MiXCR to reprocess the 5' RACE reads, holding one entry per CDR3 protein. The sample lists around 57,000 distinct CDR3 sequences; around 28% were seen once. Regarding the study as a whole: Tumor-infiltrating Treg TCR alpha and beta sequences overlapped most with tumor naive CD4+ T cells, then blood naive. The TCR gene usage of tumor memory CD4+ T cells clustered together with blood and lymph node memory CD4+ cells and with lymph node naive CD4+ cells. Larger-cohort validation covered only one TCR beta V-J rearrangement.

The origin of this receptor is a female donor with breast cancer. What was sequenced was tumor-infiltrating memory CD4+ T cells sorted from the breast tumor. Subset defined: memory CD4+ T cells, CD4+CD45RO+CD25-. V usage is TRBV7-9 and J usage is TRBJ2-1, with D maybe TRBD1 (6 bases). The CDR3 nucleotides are TGTGCCAGCAGCCCACTGGGGACAACAGGGGAGCAGTTCTTC. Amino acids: CASSPLGTTGEQFF.